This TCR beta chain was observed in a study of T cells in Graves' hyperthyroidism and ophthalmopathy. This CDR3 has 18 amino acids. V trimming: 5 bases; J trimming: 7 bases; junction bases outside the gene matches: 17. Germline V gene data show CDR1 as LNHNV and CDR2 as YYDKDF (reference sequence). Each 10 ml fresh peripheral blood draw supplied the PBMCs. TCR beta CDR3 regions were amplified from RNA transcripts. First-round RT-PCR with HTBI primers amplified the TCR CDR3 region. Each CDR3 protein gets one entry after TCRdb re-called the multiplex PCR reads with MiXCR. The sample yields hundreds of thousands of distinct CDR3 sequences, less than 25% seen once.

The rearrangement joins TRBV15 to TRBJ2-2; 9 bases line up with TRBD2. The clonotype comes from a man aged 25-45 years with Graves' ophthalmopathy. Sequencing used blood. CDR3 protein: CATSELGGGRAADGELFF. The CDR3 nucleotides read TGTGCCACCAGCGAACTGGGGGGCGGGAGGGCCGCTGACGGGGAGCTGTTTTTT.